The clone carrying this T cell receptor (beta chain) was counted between two and nine times. Antigen specificity is unknown. The data are from a study of early T cells in non-severe SARS-CoV-2 infection. For the study at large: The sequenced material was bulk RNA from unsorted whole blood, and its chains were unpaired. Study-wide points: Matches to VDJdb favored anti-spike CD8 responses and missed private and CD4 specificities.

Attached unique molecular identifiers marked individual cDNA molecules. TCRdb fed the 5' RACE reads into MiXCR, producing one record per CDR3 protein. The table has roughly 29,000 distinct CDR3 sequences, roughly 2.8% seen once; the top ten hold 0.72%. V lost 2 bases, J lost 13 bases, and 25 bases lay in between. CDR3 length: 17 residues. Germline CDR1 and CDR2: SGHKS and YYEKEE (reference sequence). The gene calls are TRBV5-5 and TRBJ1-6; weak D call: TRBD1 (5 bases). What was sequenced was whole blood. The sequence was obtained from an adult who was a healthcare worker with PCR-confirmed SARS-CoV-2 infection or an uninfected control (not recorded which). The CDR3 DNA reads as TGTGCCAGCAGCTTTGCCGGGACGAGATTCAGTTTAGCCCCCCTCCACTTT. Its protein product is CASSFAGTRFSLAPLHF.